Following are 4 T cell receptor beta chains from one sample sequenced in a study of control samples from healthy donors and cancer patients. Only in-frame clones appear in the TCRdb table, and some are missing; sequencing was by immunoSEQ multiplex PCR. Of about 150,000 clones in the sample, around 90% were seen once. Material: blood. All receptors come from a man aged 30 to 39 in good health.

The sample holds many counts of this clone. The chain joins TRBV6-4 to TRBJ2-3, with 9 bases aligning to TRBD2. Germline V gives CDR1 MRHNA, CDR2 SNTAGT. The V segment lost 2 bases and the J segment 2 bases; nucleotides outside the gene matches: 2. This CDR3 spans 15 amino acids. The CDR3 spells CASSDGGGATDTQYF. For the CDR3, the DNA is TGTGCCAGCAGTGACGGCGGGGGGGCCACAGATACGCAGTATTTT.

This chain links TRBV27 with TRBJ2-1; D is perhaps TRBD1 (6 bases). The germline gives CDR1 MNHEY, CDR2 SMNVEV (reference sequence). The V and J ends lost 3 bases and 6 bases respectively, with 21 bases between them. CDR3 length: 17 residues. In nucleotides, the CDR3 is TGTGCCAGCAGTTTCACCCGTGGGACATTACACCCCAATGAGCAGTTCTTC. The encoded protein is CASSFTRGTLHPNEQFF.

This rearrangement joins TRBV5-5 to TRBJ2-6, with D perhaps TRBD1 (6 bases). The CDR3 runs to 15 residues. Germline CDR1 reads SGHKS; CDR2 reads YYEKEE (reference sequence). The V and J ends lost 3 bases and 0 bases respectively, with 7 bases between them. The CDR3 region is CASSWTVSGANVLTF. The DNA of the CDR3 is TGTGCCAGCAGCTGGACAGTCTCTGGGGCCAACGTCCTGACTTTC.

The chain combines TRBV7-2 with TRBJ2-2, with 8 nucleotides matching TRBD1. This CDR3 has 15 amino acids. From germline, CDR1 is SGHTA and CDR2 FQGNSA. V gave up 3 bases and J gave up 5 bases; unmatched junction bases: 5. DNA of the CDR3: TGTGCCAGCAGCTTGTTGGACAGGGAGACCGGGGAGCTGTTTTTT. Translation: CASSLLDRETGELFF.